This is a list of T cell receptor beta chains from one sample in a study of monozygotic twins with inflammatory bowel disease. TCRdb processed the 5' RACE reads again and assigns one entry to each CDR3 protein, with no DNA. With a few hundred thousand distinct CDR3 sequences in the sample, the ten largest clones hold just over 2.5%. Input material: blood. All receptors derive from a human donor with ulcerative colitis or Crohn's disease, or a healthy co-twin of an affected twin (not recorded which). Both conserved end residues are part of each CDR3. The order of the fields is V gene, CDR3 length, J gene, CDR3 protein.

V gene: TRBV2
CDR3 length: 13
J gene: TRBJ1-1
CDR3 protein: CASSGTGAAEAFF

V gene: TRBV6-1
CDR3 length: 16
J gene: TRBJ2-7
CDR3 protein: CASSRDSTSVTYEQYF

V gene: TRBV6-1
CDR3 length: 14
J gene: TRBJ1-1
CDR3 protein: CAIRTTGARTEAFF

V gene: TRBV19
CDR3 length: 12
J gene: TRBJ2-7
CDR3 protein: CASSIGPDEQYF

V gene: TRBV5-1
CDR3 length: 15
J gene: TRBJ2-1
CDR3 protein: CASSRSWTDNNEQFF

V gene: TRBV25-1
CDR3 length: 16
J gene: TRBJ2-3
CDR3 protein: CASSAAGTGSTDTQYF

V gene: TRBV24-1
CDR3 length: 13
J gene: TRBJ2-7
CDR3 protein: CATSGEGMYEQYF

V gene: TRBV5-1
CDR3 length: 14
J gene: TRBJ2-3
CDR3 protein: CASKAGDPTDTQYF

V gene: TRBV27
CDR3 length: 14
J gene: TRBJ1-2
CDR3 protein: CASSSTGLGYGYTF

V gene: TRBV12-3/TRBV12-4
CDR3 length: 15
J gene: TRBJ2-1
CDR3 protein: CASTPGTVSYNEQFF

V gene: TRBV20-1
CDR3 length: 13
J gene: TRBJ2-3
CDR3 protein: CVIAGGTTDTQYF

V gene: TRBV24-1
CDR3 length: 18
J gene: TRBJ2-1
CDR3 protein: CATSDLAPSGGSYNEQFF

V gene: TRBV7-8
CDR3 length: 16
J gene: TRBJ2-1
CDR3 protein: CASSSDRGGSYNEQFF

V gene: TRBV12-3/TRBV12-4
CDR3 length: 16
J gene: TRBJ1-2
CDR3 protein: CASSGYPTGTNYGYTF

V gene: TRBV9
CDR3 length: 13
J gene: TRBJ2-3
CDR3 protein: CASSATSTDTQYF

V gene: TRBV4-3
CDR3 length: 16
J gene: TRBJ2-4
CDR3 protein: CASSRTSGGLVNIQYF